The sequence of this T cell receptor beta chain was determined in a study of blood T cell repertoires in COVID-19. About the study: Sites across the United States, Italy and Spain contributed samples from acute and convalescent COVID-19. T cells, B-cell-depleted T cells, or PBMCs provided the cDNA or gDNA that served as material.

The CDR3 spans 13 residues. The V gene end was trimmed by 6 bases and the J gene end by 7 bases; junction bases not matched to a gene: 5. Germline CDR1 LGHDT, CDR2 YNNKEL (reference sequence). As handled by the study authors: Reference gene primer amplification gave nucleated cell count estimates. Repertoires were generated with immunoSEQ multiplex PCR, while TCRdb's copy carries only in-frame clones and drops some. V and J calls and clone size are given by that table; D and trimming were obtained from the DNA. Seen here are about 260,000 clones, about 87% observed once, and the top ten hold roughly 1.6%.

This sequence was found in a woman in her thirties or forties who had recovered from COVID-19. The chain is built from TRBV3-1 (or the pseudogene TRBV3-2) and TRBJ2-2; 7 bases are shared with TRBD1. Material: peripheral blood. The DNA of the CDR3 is TGTGCCAGCAGTTTCTCAGGGGGCGGGGAGCTGTTTTTT. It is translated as CASSFSGGGELFF.